These 27 T cell receptor beta chains share one sample of origin, sequenced in a study of PD-1 blockade in classical Hodgkin lymphoma. This table comes from immunoSEQ multiplex PCR, and its TCRdb copy is limited to in-frame clones, with some not included. The sample holds about 29,000 clones, around nine tenths seen once. Each of the patients experienced relapse following autologous stem cell transplantation, and their brentuximab vedotin exposure differed. The authors enriched CD8+ T cells from thawed PBMCs via magnetic negative selection. The sample in question was CD8+ T cells from blood, obtained at baseline. The source is a human donor with classical Hodgkin lymphoma.

This clone was detected only a few times. The rearrangement uses TRBV30 and TRBJ2-1; no clear D. Per the germline V gene, CDR1 is GTSNPN and CDR2 is SVGIG (reference sequence). The CDR3 extends over 13 amino acids. V was pared by 8 bases and J by 0 bases, with 11 bases between. The CDR3 DNA follows: TGTGCCGGTTCTACGAGCTCCTACAATGAGCAGTTCTTC. Its translation: CAGSTSSYNEQFF.

The CDR3 coding sequence is TGTGCCAGCAGTAACCGGGACACACAAGAGACCCAGTACTTC. Translation gives CASSNRDTQETQYF. The rearrangement links TRBV6-6 to TRBJ2-5, with D maybe TRBD1 (6 bases). Deletions cut 5 bases from V and 2 bases from J, with 12 bases between. CDR3 length: 14 residues. Germline V gene lookup returns CDR1 MNHNY and CDR2 SVGAGI (reference sequence).

This clone was picked up one time. The chain employs TRBV6-1 and TRBJ2-2; D remains ambiguous. In germline, CDR1 is MNHNS, CDR2 SASEGT. The CDR3 sequence is 14 residues long. V dropped 2 bases and J dropped 0 bases, with 4 bases sitting between them. CDR3 sequence reads: CASSEQTNTGELFF. The CDR3 bases are TGTGCCAGCAGTGAACAGACGAACACCGGGGAGCTGTTTTTT.

This chain links TRBV27 with TRBJ2-7; 7 bases are shared with TRBD1. This CDR3 is 14 amino acids long. Germline assignment: CDR1 MNHEY and CDR2 SMNVEV (reference sequence). V was pared by 4 bases and J by 3 bases, with 6 bases of the junction left unmatched. The CDR3 nucleotides are TGTGCCAGCAGTTCCACAGGGGCCGACTACGAGCAGTACTTC. It is translated as CASSSTGADYEQYF.

This clone was counted a few times. The chain has TRBV6-1 and TRBJ1-2; D might be TRBD1 (6 bases). V lost 3 bases, J lost 5 bases, and 13 bases lay in between. CDR1 and CDR2 from the germline V gene are MNHNS and SASEGT. The CDR3 has 14 amino acids. In nucleotides, the CDR3 is TGTGCCAGCAGTGATGGGACAACCGGATATGGCTACACCTTC. It translates to CASSDGTTGYGYTF.

The V gene is TRBV7-2, the J gene TRBJ2-3; TRBD2 matches at 11 bases. CDR1 is SGHTA and CDR2 is FQGNSA in the germline V gene. V dropped 5 bases and J dropped 2; count of bases not matched to a gene: 6. CDR3 length equals 16 residues. CDR3 DNA sequence: TGTGCCAGCAGCGCCCGACTAGCGGGGCTCACAGATACGCAGTATTTT. It codes for CASSARLAGLTDTQYF.

This rearrangement joins TRBV7-6 to TRBJ2-5; D remains ambiguous. The length of the CDR3 is 15 residues. Germline CDR1 SGHVS, CDR2 FNYEAQ. Deletions cut 4 bases from V and 4 bases from J, with 16 bases between. In nucleotides, the CDR3 is TGTGCCAGCAGCTCTTCCCGGGCCATAAGAGAGACCCAGTACTTC. Translating gives CASSSSRAIRETQYF.

J is TRBJ2-7 and V is TRBV13; TRBD1 might be the D (6 bases). CDR1 is PRHDT and CDR2 is FYEKMQ in the germline V gene (reference sequence). V was pared by 5 bases and J by 5 bases, with 16 bases between. The CDR3 extends over 14 amino acids. CDR3 region: CASSPGASFNEQYF. Here the CDR3 DNA reads TGTGCCAGCAGCCCAGGGGCTAGCTTCAACGAGCAGTACTTC.

The chain links TRBV4-1 to TRBJ2-3; maybe TRBD1 (6 bases). V gave up 1 base and J gave up 6 bases, with 17 bases separating them. Germline V gives CDR1 MGHRA, CDR2 YSYEKL. The CDR3 runs 16 residues. The CDR3 here is CASSQGGQFLGDTQYF. For the CDR3, the DNA is TGCGCCAGCAGCCAAGGTGGACAGTTCCTCGGGGATACGCAGTATTTT.

Only a few counts were recorded for this clone. The chain uses TRBV2 and TRBJ1-1; 9 nucleotides line up with TRBD1. CDR1 is SNHLY, CDR2 FYNNEI, per germline. J was trimmed by 7 bases and V by 8 bases; bases with no gene match: 8. This CDR3 contains 13 residues. The CDR3 DNA reads TGTGCCAGCGAGTACGGGACAGGGAGTGAAGCTTTCTTT. This translates into CASEYGTGSEAFF.

This rearrangement joins TRBV28 to TRBJ1-2, with D maybe TRBD1 (6 bases). V lost 4 bases and J lost 8, with 14 bases in between. This CDR3 is built from 13 residues. The germline V gene encodes CDR1 MDHEN and CDR2 SYDVKM. The CDR3 loop is CASSYRVLEGYTF. DNA of the CDR3: TGTGCCAGCAGTTACAGGGTTCTGGAAGGCTACACCTTC.

This clone has a single count. The chain uses TRBV11-2 and TRBJ2-7; TRBD1 or TRBD2 may be the D gene (5 bases each). Per the germline V gene, CDR1 is SGHAT and CDR2 is FQNNGV. This CDR3 has 13 residues. Trimming shortened V by 0 bases and J by 5 bases, and 8 bases separated the two germline ends. The CDR3, as DNA: TGTGCCAGCAGCTTAGATCAGGGACACGAGCAGTACTTC. Its protein product is CASSLDQGHEQYF.

The chain recombines TRBV28 with TRBJ2-5, with a possible D match to TRBD2 (6 bases). The germline gives CDR1 MDHEN, CDR2 SYDVKM. The CDR3 is 11 amino acids. V was trimmed by 5 bases and J by 9 bases, leaving 10 bases between them. CDR3 in amino acids: CASSPWGAQYF. The CDR3 nucleotides are TGTGCCAGCAGTCCTTGGGGGGCCCAGTACTTC.

This clone was detected only once. The chain uses TRBV28 and TRBJ1-4; no firm D call. Germline-derived CDR1 and CDR2 are MDHEN and SYDVKM. V was trimmed by 2 bases and J by 7 bases, leaving 11 bases between them. The CDR3 has 14 residues. The CDR3 coding sequence is TGTGCCAGCAGTTTAAGGGCGTTTGGTGAAAAACTGTTTTTT. It translates to CASSLRAFGEKLFF.

The chain combines TRBV9 with TRBJ1-1; 10 positions agree with TRBD1. The CDR3 is 14 amino acids. In germline, CDR1 is SGDLS, CDR2 YYNGEE. Trimming removed 5 bases from V and 4 bases from J; junction bases left unmatched: 5. The CDR3 sequence: CASRAGTGATEAFF. CDR3 nucleotides: TGTGCCAGCAGGGCAGGGACAGGGGCCACTGAAGCTTTCTTT.

The V gene is TRBV9, the J gene TRBJ1-1; D possibly corresponds to TRBD1 (5 bases). Between the trimmed V and J ends, which lost 0 bases and 6 bases, there was a span of 12 bases. Germline V CDR1 and CDR2: SGDLS, YYNGEE. The CDR3 totals 14 residues. The CDR3 DNA is TGTGCCAGCAGCGTAGGGGGGGGAACCGCTGAAGCTTTCTTT. Its protein product is CASSVGGGTAEAFF.

J is TRBJ2-7 and V is TRBV15, with 10 bases aligning to TRBD1. V lost 4 bases, J lost 3 bases, and 9 bases stayed unmatched. The germline V gene has CDR1 LNHNV and CDR2 YYDKDF (reference sequence). The CDR3 runs 16 residues. CDR3: CATSTGTGVRDYEQYF. In DNA form, the CDR3 reads TGTGCCACCAGCACCGGGACAGGGGTCAGGGACTACGAGCAGTACTTC.

The rearrangement links TRBV6-5 to TRBJ2-3; 7 nucleotides match TRBD2. CDR1 and CDR2 from the germline V gene are MNHEY and SVGAGI. The ends lost 6 bases at V and 6 bases at J; junction bases unmatched: 6. This CDR3 comprises 13 residues. Here the CDR3 reads CASSPTSWDTQYF. The CDR3 DNA reads TGTGCCAGCAGCCCGACTAGCTGGGATACGCAGTATTTT.

The chain carries TRBV27 and TRBJ2-1; 9 bases fit TRBD2. This CDR3 has 16 residues. The junction had 11 bases not matched to a gene; V was cut back by 6 bases and J by 5 bases. CDR1 and CDR2 from the germline V gene are MNHEY and SMNVEV (reference sequence). The CDR3 loop is CASSATGTSWNNEQFF. DNA for the CDR3: TGTGCCAGCAGCGCAACCGGGACTAGCTGGAACAATGAGCAGTTCTTC.

This chain joins TRBV7-9 and TRBJ2-7, with 10 bases aligning to TRBD1. The CDR3 has 14 residues. Germline CDR1 SEHNR, CDR2 FQNEAQ (reference sequence). V shed 5 bases, J shed 4 bases, and the junction held 5 bases outside the gene matches. The CDR3 sequence is CASSRQGAKYEQYF. DNA of the CDR3: TGTGCCAGCAGCCGACAGGGGGCTAAGTACGAGCAGTACTTC.

The chain carries TRBV27 and TRBJ2-7, with D tentatively TRBD1 (6 bases). The germline V gene encodes CDR1 MNHEY and CDR2 SMNVEV (reference sequence). V dropped 5 bases and J dropped 7 bases, with 15 bases sitting between them. The CDR3 totals 13 residues. CDR3 DNA sequence: TGTGCCAGCAGTGCGAGACAGGCTGGAGAGCAGTACTTC. This encodes CASSARQAGEQYF.

This clone was detected once. The rearrangement uses TRBV30 and TRBJ2-2, with 11 bases matching TRBD2. Germline CDR1 is GTSNPN and CDR2 is SVGIG (reference sequence). The CDR3 length is 17 residues. The V segment lost 0 bases and the J segment 5 bases; nucleotides outside the gene matches: 8. The CDR3 bases are TGTGCCTGGAGTGTACAGCGGTTAGCGGGAGGGACCGGGGAGCTGTTTTTT. It encodes CAWSVQRLAGGTGELFF.

CDR3 sequence (DNA): TGTGCCAGCAGTTTAAGCGGTTTCGGGAGCGGGAGGAGAGAGACCCAGTACTTC. Translating it yields CASSLSGFGSGRRETQYF. The chain couples TRBV27 to TRBJ2-5; 9 bases are shared with TRBD2. The germline gives CDR1 MNHEY, CDR2 SMNVEV (reference sequence). The CDR3 spans 18 residues. Trimming cost V 2 bases and J 4 bases; bases outside gene matches: 14.

V usage is TRBV27 and J usage is TRBJ1-4; the match to TRBD1 covers 7 bases. The CDR3 is made up of 16 amino acids. CDR1 and CDR2 (germline): MNHEY, SMNVEV (reference sequence). With V trimmed by 5 bases and J by 3 bases, 9 bases remained unmatched. CDR3 sequence reads: CASSPRQGWPNEKLFF. Here the CDR3 DNA reads TGTGCCAGCAGTCCTAGACAGGGTTGGCCTAATGAAAAACTGTTTTTT.

This clone was detected a few times. The rearrangement uses TRBV28 and TRBJ1-5; the D gene is possibly TRBD1 (6 bases). This CDR3 region has 13 residues. V lost 7 bases, J lost 9 bases, and 16 bases lay in between. The germline V gene encodes CDR1 MDHEN and CDR2 SYDVKM. The CDR3 coding sequence is TGTGCCAGCAATGGTCCCCCAGGGGCGCCCCAGCATTTT. It specifies CASNGPPGAPQHF.

V usage is TRBV28 and J usage is TRBJ1-1; unclear D gene. The CDR3 extends over 16 amino acids. From germline, CDR1 is MDHEN and CDR2 SYDVKM. V was cut by 2 bases and J by 0 bases, with 13 bases left in between. The CDR3 reads CASSLISASLNTEAFF. The CDR3 DNA is TGTGCCAGCAGTTTAATCTCCGCCTCCTTGAACACTGAAGCTTTCTTT.

The chain has TRBV28 and TRBJ2-5; 10 bases agree with TRBD1. Germline-derived CDR1 and CDR2 are MDHEN and SYDVKM. This CDR3 contains 15 residues. Trimming removed 4 bases from V and 3 bases from J; junction bases left unmatched: 5. CDR3 nucleotides: TGTGCCAGCAGTTCGCGACAGGGGGCCGAAGAGACCCAGTACTTC. This gives the protein CASSSRQGAEETQYF.